The 14 T cell receptor beta chains presented below share a single source sample, sequenced in a study of blood T cell repertoires in COVID-19. Clones were read by immunoSEQ multiplex PCR, and TCRdb kept only the in-frame ones, dropping some. Of approximately 310,000 clones listed, around 86% are singletons. The specimen was peripheral blood. The receptors shown here come from a man aged 50-60 years with active or convalescent COVID-19.

The CDR3 coding sequence is TGTGCCAGCAGCTTGCAGGGGGAGAGATATGGCTACACCTTC. Protein sequence: CASSLQGERYGYTF. The chain joins TRBV5-4 to TRBJ1-2; 7 nucleotides match TRBD1. The germline CDR1 and CDR2 sequences are SGHNT and YYREEE (reference sequence). V lost 1 base, J lost 5 bases, and 5 bases stayed unmatched. The CDR3 sequence is 14 residues long.

This chain links TRBV30 with TRBJ2-7, with D possibly being TRBD1 (5 bases). Per the germline V gene, CDR1 is GTSNPN and CDR2 is SVGIG (reference sequence). V was cut by 4 bases and J by 5 bases, with 18 bases left in between. The CDR3 contains 14 residues. The CDR3 protein is CAWTTRRAGNEQYF. The CDR3 nucleotides are TGTGCCTGGACCACCCGTAGGGCAGGGAACGAGCAGTACTTC.

The gene calls are TRBV10-1 and TRBJ2-3; TRBD2 matches 15 bases. Trimming took 4 bases from V and 0 from J; bases not matched to a gene: 8. The germline V gene encodes CDR1 WNHNN and CDR2 SYGVQD (reference sequence). The CDR3 covers 19 residues. CDR3 in DNA: TGCGCCAGCAGTGGGACGGGACTAGCGGGAGGTATCAGCACAGATACGCAGTATTTT. Protein product: CASSGTGLAGGISTDTQYF.

The chain joins TRBV6-2 or TRBV6-3 to TRBJ2-1, with 8 bases identical to TRBD2. This CDR3 comprises 14 residues. V trimming: 4 bases; J trimming: 4 bases; junction bases outside the gene matches: 3. CDR1 is MNHEY and CDR2 is SVGEGT in the germline V gene. The CDR3 DNA reads as TGTGCCAGCAGTTCCGGGACTAGATACAATGAGCAGTTCTTC. It codes for CASSSGTRYNEQFF.

The chain uses TRBV19 and TRBJ1-3, with D hard to call. V lost 7 bases and J 0 bases, leaving 10 bases between the germline ends. Germline CDR1 is LNHDA and CDR2 is SQIVND (reference sequence). CDR3 length: 14 amino acids. The DNA for the CDR3 is TGTGCCAGTATCGACGGGAGCTCTGGAAACACCATATATTTT. Amino acids: CASIDGSSGNTIYF. The entire variable domain, with the rest obtained from reference TRBV19 and TRBJ1-3, is as follows: DGGITQSPKYLFRKEGQNVTLSCEQNLNHDAMYWYRQDPGQGLRLIYYSQIVNDFQKGDIAEGYSVSREKKESFPLTVTSAQKNPTAFYLCASIDGSSGNTIYFGEGSWLTVV.

The chain recombines TRBV9 with TRBJ1-6, with D perhaps matching TRBD1 (5 bases). Germline V gives CDR1 SGDLS, CDR2 YYNGEE. The CDR3 sequence is 15 residues long. V was pared by 0 bases and J by 8 bases, with 12 bases between. CDR3 in amino acids: CASSVGGGGDSPLHF. The DNA of the CDR3 is TGTGCCAGCAGCGTAGGCGGGGGAGGGGATTCACCCCTCCACTTT.

The CDR3 here is CASSQDLTPLNEQFF. The CDR3 nucleotides read TGTGCCAGCAGCCAAGATCTAACCCCCCTGAATGAGCAGTTCTTC. The V call is TRBV3-1 (or the pseudogene TRBV3-2), the J call TRBJ2-1; D is unresolved. This CDR3 is built from 15 residues. The V end lost 0 bases, the J end lost 7 bases, and 13 bases lay between the germline ends. Germline assignment: CDR1 LGHDT and CDR2 YNNKEL (reference sequence).

The genes are TRBV19 and TRBJ1-1, with TRBD1 matching 8 bases. The CDR3 length is 14 residues. Germline V gene lookup returns CDR1 LNHDA and CDR2 SQIVND (reference sequence). J lost 11 bases, V lost 7 bases, and 15 bases had no gene match. The CDR3 region has the DNA TGTGCCAGTACCCAGGCAGGGGGCTCTGAGTGGGCTTTCTTT. Its protein product is CASTQAGGSEWAFF.

The chain recombines TRBV4-3 with TRBJ1-1; 7 nucleotides agree with TRBD1. The CDR3 runs to 15 residues. With V trimmed by 3 bases and J by 5 bases, 9 bases remained unmatched. Germline-derived CDR1 and CDR2 are LGHNA and YSLEER. The CDR3 protein is CASSQDTGAGTEAFF. The CDR3 nucleotides are TGCGCCAGCAGCCAGGACACAGGGGCTGGGACTGAAGCTTTCTTT.

The rearrangement links TRBV5-1 to TRBJ1-2, with D maybe TRBD1 (6 bases). Germline V gene lookup returns CDR1 SGHRS and CDR2 YFSETQ. V lost 0 bases to trimming and J lost 8 bases, with 17 bases between them. The CDR3 loop spans 15 amino acids. The CDR3 is CASSLGTPGAYGYTF. As DNA, the CDR3 is TGCGCCAGCAGCTTGGGAACACCAGGGGCTTACGGCTACACCTTC.

The chain links TRBV6-5 to TRBJ1-5; D is unresolved. V was shortened by 5 bases and J by 6 bases, with 11 bases between the two germline ends. The V gene's germline CDR1 is MNHEY and CDR2 SVGAGI. The CDR3 is made up of 13 amino acids. The CDR3 is CASSPLGFQPQHF. The DNA for the CDR3 is TGTGCCAGCAGTCCCTTGGGCTTTCAGCCCCAGCATTTT.

CDR3 in DNA: TGTGCCAGCTCACCTCAGGGGGCACTCGGAAACACCATATATTTT. Translated: CASSPQGALGNTIYF. J is TRBJ1-3 and V is TRBV18, with 8 bases fitting TRBD1. V lost 3 bases and J lost 4; bases outside the gene matches: 5. Germline CDR1 KGHSH, CDR2 LQKENI. CDR3 size: 15 residues.

This chain links TRBV10-3 with TRBJ2-2, with 10 positions matching TRBD2. This CDR3 comprises 15 residues. Trimming took 6 bases from V and 0 from J; bases not matched to a gene: 1. CDR1 is ENHRY, CDR2 SYGVKD, per germline. Written as DNA, the CDR3 is TGTGCCATCAGCAGCGGGGGGGCGAACACCGGGGAGCTGTTTTTT. Its protein is CAISSGGANTGELFF.

The J gene is TRBJ1-5, the V gene TRBV7-3; possibly TRBD1 for D (5 bases). There are 18 residues in the CDR3. From germline, CDR1 is SGHTA and CDR2 FQGTGA. Trimming removed 7 bases from V and 4 bases from J, with 26 bases in between. The CDR3 loop reads CASMEGGYQGGENQPQHF. The CDR3 region has the DNA TGTGCCAGCATGGAGGGTGGCTACCAGGGTGGGGAAAATCAGCCCCAGCATTTT.